This TCR beta chain was captured by sequencing in a study of cytomegalovirus exposure and HLA in healthy donors. Study-wide findings and caveats: It was found in a later analysis that first-cohort TCR clusters tended to co-occur in the approximately 130 validation repertoires. The classifier, whose performance was assessed in both the original and validation cohorts, reportedly diagnosed cytomegalovirus status with high specificity and sensitivity.

On this clone itself: The antigen is undetermined.

Assay used: immunoSEQ multiplex PCR; TCRdb lists only in-frame clones, some missing. This table has roughly 70,000 clones, approximately 90% appearing once. Sequences were obtained from PBMCs. This receptor was identified in a young woman in good health and CMV-seropositive.

CDR3 loop: CASSLSAGGNTEAFF. The CDR3 bases are TGTGCCAGCAGTTTAAGTGCAGGGGGGAACACTGAAGCTTTCTTT. The J gene is TRBJ1-1, the V gene TRBV27; TRBD1 matches at 7 bases. This CDR3 has 15 residues. Trimming removed 2 bases from V and 1 base from J; junction bases left unmatched: 4. CDR1 is MNHEY, CDR2 SMNVEV, per germline (reference sequence).